This record looks at one T cell receptor beta chain sequence and its context. This sample was taken from a study of control samples from healthy donors and cancer patients. Libraries were prepared by immunoSEQ multiplex PCR; TCRdb keeps only in-frame clonotypes and omits some of them. The sample has about 110,000 clones, about four fifths seen once. Germline CDR1 reads SGHNT; CDR2 reads YYREEE (reference sequence). V dropped 6 bases and J dropped 5 bases, with 21 bases sitting between them. The CDR3 spans 16 residues. This sequence was found in a woman aged 45-60 years in good health. Sequenced: blood. The chain has TRBV5-4 and TRBJ2-1, with a possible D match to TRBD1 (5 bases). As DNA, the CDR3 is TGTGCCAGCACCATGGCCGTGGCAGGACAACACAATGAGCAGTTCTTC. The encoded protein is CASTMAVAGQHNEQFF.